The clone carrying this TCR beta chain has only a few counts. This record belongs to a study of cytotoxic CD8 clonotypes in ibrutinib-treated CLL. Sequencing used immunoSEQ multiplex PCR; TCRdb keeps in-frame clones, though not all of them. The table has about 160,000 clones, approximately 80% seen once. Germline lookup yields CDR1 SGHRS and CDR2 YFSETQ. V lost 0 bases and J lost 10, with 8 bases in between. This CDR3 spans 12 amino acids. The specimen was PBMCs, collected after 24 months of ibrutinib treatment. The TCR originated in a human donor with chronic lymphocytic leukemia. The genes are TRBV5-1 and TRBJ2-1; D not resolved. The CDR3 sequence: CASSLEQEEQFF. CDR3 bases: TGCGCCAGCAGCTTGGAACAAGAAGAGCAGTTCTTC.